These 32 T cell receptor beta chains share one sample of origin, sequenced in a study of vaccination and CD4 T cells after COVID-19. These receptors' antigens are unknown. Treatment indicated: 10-day PBMC culture with coronavirus spike peptide pools or control peptides (ViraFEST assay). The Oncomine TCR Beta short-read assay was applied to DNA of cultured CD4+ T cells. TCRdb re-called the PCR reads through MiXCR, storing one row per CDR3 protein. There are roughly 15,000 distinct CDR3 sequences in the sample; just under 65% occur only once, and 6.2% lies in the top ten. Sequencing was carried out using CD4+ T cells from blood, cultured in vitro. These receptors came from a human donor who had recovered from COVID-19.

This chain uses TRBV6-1 with TRBJ2-7; the D gene is possibly TRBD1 (6 bases). CDR3 length: 14 amino acids. CDR1 is MNHNS, CDR2 SASEGT, per germline. The V gene lost 7 bases and the J gene lost 2 bases, with 15 bases spanning the gap. The CDR3 sequence: CASMRDTLTYEQYF. CDR3 DNA: TGTGCCAGCATGAGGGACACTTTAACCTACGAGCAGTACTTC.

In DNA, the CDR3 is TGTGCCAGCAGCCTACTTCTAGCGGGAGACCCTCCGGAGACCCAGTACTTC. This encodes CASSLLLAGDPPETQYF. This sequence joins TRBV12-3 or TRBV12-4 and TRBJ2-5, with 10 bases identical to TRBD2. Unmatched junction bases numbered 15, after V lost 6 bases and J lost 5 bases. The CDR3 sequence is 17 residues long.

This clonotype was found a few times. V gene TRBV2 combines with J gene TRBJ1-5, with D hard to call. In germline, CDR1 is SNHLY, CDR2 FYNNEI. The CDR3 extends over 13 amino acids. V was shortened by 4 bases and J by 7 bases, with 11 bases between the two germline ends. The CDR3 nucleotides read TGTGCCAGCAGTGTGAGGGTGGGGCAGCCCCAGCATTTT. Its protein is CASSVRVGQPQHF.

In its sample, this clonotype was seen once. The chain has TRBV14 and TRBJ2-2, with a tentative D call TRBD2 (6 bases). Trimming left V 4 bases short and J 5 bases short, with 17 bases between. The CDR3 is 16 amino acids. Per the germline V gene, CDR1 is SGHDN and CDR2 is FVKESK. The CDR3 region is CASSLWGSGETGELFF. The CDR3 DNA sequence: TGTGCCAGCAGCCTTTGGGGTAGCGGAGAAACCGGGGAGCTGTTTTTT.

This clonotype occurred a few times. This sequence joins TRBV2 and TRBJ2-3, with 9 bases lining up with TRBD1. The CDR3 spans 13 residues. The trim removed 9 bases at V and 1 base at J, leaving 2 bases unmatched. Germline lookup yields CDR1 SNHLY and CDR2 FYNNEI. The CDR3 here is CARRTGGTDTQYF. CDR3 nucleotides: TGTGCCAGGAGGACAGGGGGCACAGATACGCAGTATTTT.

The chain has TRBV7-8 and TRBJ1-2, with a weak D call TRBD1 (6 bases). CDR1 SGHVS and CDR2 FQNEAQ come from the germline V gene. With 6 bases removed from V and 1 base from J, the gap between germline ends came to 15 bases. This CDR3 contains 15 residues. The CDR3 coding sequence is TGTGCCAGCAGGGGGGGGGCCCTGGATAACTATGGCTACACCTTC. Its protein product is CASRGGALDNYGYTF.

This clonotype occurred a few times. The gene calls are TRBV2 and TRBJ1-5, with TRBD1 matching 8 bases. Germline V gene sequence: CDR1 SNHLY, CDR2 FYNNEI. J was trimmed by 4 bases and V by 6 bases; bases with no gene match: 2. CDR3 length: 13 amino acids. This CDR3 reads CASSQGANQPQHF. CDR3 DNA sequence: TGTGCCAGCAGCCAGGGGGCGAATCAGCCCCAGCATTTT.

This clonotype was detected a few times. V and J are TRBV7-2 and TRBJ1-6, with D possibly being TRBD1 (5 bases). This CDR3 is built from 18 residues. The V gene's germline CDR1 is SGHTA and CDR2 FQGNSA. V was shortened by 4 bases and J by 5 bases, with 21 bases between the two germline ends. DNA of the CDR3: TGTGCCAGCAGCTCTTGGGGAATGGGGGATACAGATAATTCACCCCTCCACTTT. Translating it yields CASSSWGMGDTDNSPLHF.

This rearrangement joins TRBV7-2 to TRBJ1-2; D remains unclear. The CDR3 runs 11 residues. The germline CDR1 and CDR2 sequences are SGHTA and FQGNSA. The V end lost 2 bases, the J end lost 5 bases, and 3 bases lay between the germline ends. CDR3 in DNA: TGTGCCAGCAGCTTAATATATGGCTACACCTTC. It translates to CASSLIYGYTF.

This sequence joins TRBV28 and TRBJ1-5; D is uncertain. The CDR3 has 14 residues. From germline, CDR1 is MDHEN and CDR2 SYDVKM. V gave up 5 bases and J gave up 9 bases, with 17 bases separating them. The CDR3 reads CASSPLALSVPQHF. CDR3 DNA sequence: TGTGCCAGCAGTCCCTTGGCCCTATCCGTGCCCCAGCATTTT.

This sequence joins TRBV28 and TRBJ1-2, with a tentative D call TRBD1 (5 bases). The CDR3 has 16 residues. Germline CDR1 reads MDHEN; CDR2 reads SYDVKM. V shed 3 bases and J shed 5 bases, with 19 bases lying between them. CDR3 residues: CASSFRGGSSGYGYTF. Here the CDR3 DNA reads TGTGCCAGCAGTTTCCGAGGTGGGTCTTCAGGGTATGGCTACACCTTC.

This clonotype is medium-sized in the sample. The chain uses TRBV30 and TRBJ2-7, with TRBD2 matching over 12 bases. Germline V gives CDR1 GTSNPN, CDR2 SVGIG (reference sequence). The V and J ends lost 1 base and 4 bases, in that order; junction bases with no gene match: 5. This CDR3 is 15 amino acids long. The CDR3 protein is CAWSGTSGAIYEQYF. The CDR3 DNA reads as TGTGCCTGGAGTGGGACTAGCGGGGCGATTTACGAGCAGTACTTC.

This chain uses TRBV7-9 with TRBJ2-1; TRBD1 agrees at 9 bases. The CDR3 sequence is 15 residues long. Germline lookup yields CDR1 SEHNR and CDR2 FQNEAQ (reference sequence). The trim removed 5 bases at V and 2 bases at J, leaving 4 bases unmatched. This chain's CDR3 is CASSPTGGPYNEQFF. The CDR3 bases are TGTGCCAGCAGCCCGACAGGGGGACCCTACAATGAGCAGTTCTTC.

J is TRBJ1-5 and V is TRBV20-1; 7 nucleotides agree with TRBD1. Germline CDR1 is DFQATT and CDR2 is SNEGSKA (reference sequence). The V gene end was trimmed by 3 bases and the J gene end by 3 bases; junction bases not matched to a gene: 14. This CDR3 comprises 17 residues. The CDR3 bases are TGCAGTGCTAGCCAGGGGTATAGACAGGGAAACAATCAGCCCCAGCATTTT. It encodes CSASQGYRQGNNQPQHF.

The chain links TRBV5-1 to TRBJ2-7, with 9 bases that match TRBD2. Germline assignment: CDR1 SGHRS and CDR2 YFSETQ. This CDR3 has 15 amino acids. Trimming took 1 base from V and 2 from J; bases not matched to a gene: 4. This chain's CDR3 is CASSLWASGAYEQYF. The CDR3 DNA follows: TGCGCCAGCAGCTTGTGGGCTAGCGGGGCCTACGAGCAGTACTTC.

The chain couples TRBV6-2 or TRBV6-3 to TRBJ2-2; TRBD2 matches at 10 bases. V trimming: 6 bases; J trimming: 5 bases; junction bases outside the gene matches: 12. The CDR3 spans 17 residues. Germline V gives CDR1 MNHEY, CDR2 SVGEGT. CDR3 coding DNA: TGTGCCAGCAGCTCCCGCCTTACTAGCGGGACGACCGGGGAGCTGTTTTTT. Residues: CASSSRLTSGTTGELFF.

The chain combines TRBV7-2 with TRBJ2-1; D might be TRBD2 (6 bases). This CDR3 has 16 amino acids. The ends were cut back, 0 bases at V and 3 bases at J, with 12 bases in the middle. Per the germline V gene, CDR1 is SGHTA and CDR2 is FQGNSA. In DNA, the CDR3 is TGTGCCAGCAGCTTAGCTGGCGGGATAGACTACAATGAGCAGTTCTTC. This gives the protein CASSLAGGIDYNEQFF.

The rearrangement joins TRBV20-1 to TRBJ2-3, with a tentative D call TRBD2 (5 bases). The CDR3 contains 13 residues. Germline V gene lookup returns CDR1 DFQATT and CDR2 SNEGSKA (reference sequence). The CDR3 reads CSVRAAVPDTQYF. The DNA for the CDR3 is TGCAGCGTGAGGGCGGCAGTCCCAGATACGCAGTATTTT.

The chain links TRBV28 to TRBJ1-1; D call uncertain. Between the trimmed V and J ends, which lost 4 bases and 3 bases, there was a span of 18 bases. There are 16 residues in the CDR3. Germline CDR1 and CDR2: MDHEN and SYDVKM. The CDR3 spells CASSWAGNPMDTEAFF. In nucleotides, the CDR3 is TGTGCCAGCAGTTGGGCGGGAAACCCCATGGACACTGAAGCTTTCTTT.

The chain joins TRBV2 to TRBJ1-2; D may be TRBD1 (5 bases). Trimming removed 5 bases at V and 5 bases at J, with 12 bases between. Looked up from germline, CDR1 is SNHLY and CDR2 is FYNNEI. This CDR3 is 13 amino acids long. Here the CDR3 reads CASSLPGQYGYTF. In DNA form, the CDR3 reads TGTGCCAGCAGTCTTCCGGGGCAGTATGGCTACACCTTC.

Here the CDR3 reads CASSPNGGGANQPQHF. In nucleotides, the CDR3 is TGTGCCAGCAGCCCAAATGGGGGGGGTGCCAATCAGCCCCAGCATTTT. This chain links TRBV27 with TRBJ1-5; D is perhaps TRBD1 (5 bases). Per germline, CDR1 MNHEY and CDR2 SMNVEV (reference sequence). Deletions cut 6 bases from V and 3 bases from J, with 18 bases between. This CDR3 contains 16 residues.

This chain connects TRBV29-1 to TRBJ2-7; D may match TRBD1 or TRBD2 (5 bases each). V was trimmed by 3 bases and J by 5 bases, leaving 14 bases between them. The V gene's germline CDR1 is SQVTM and CDR2 ANQGSEA. This CDR3 spans 13 amino acids. CDR3 protein: CSVEPGQADEQYF. The CDR3 DNA reads TGCAGCGTTGAGCCGGGGCAGGCCGACGAGCAGTACTTC.

This clonotype was seen a handful of times. The rearrangement links TRBV20-1 to TRBJ1-2, with a tentative D call TRBD1 (6 bases). Germline values: CDR1 DFQATT, CDR2 SNEGSKA (reference sequence). This CDR3 contains 16 residues. Between the trimmed V and J ends, which lost 0 bases and 7 bases, there was a span of 21 bases. The CDR3 nucleotides read TGCAGTGCTAGAGATCACGGCAGGGGCGAATCGCGTGGCTACACCTTC. Translation: CSARDHGRGESRGYTF.

J is TRBJ1-5 and V is TRBV12-3 or TRBV12-4; D is uncertain. V dropped 2 bases and J dropped 3 bases, with 8 bases sitting between them. CDR3 size: 14 residues. The CDR3 reads CASSLRGINQPQHF. CDR3 in DNA: TGTGCCAGCAGTTTAAGAGGCATCAATCAGCCCCAGCATTTT.

V gene TRBV7-8 combines with J gene TRBJ1-3; D is uncertain. The V gene lost 1 base and the J gene lost 3 bases, with 7 bases spanning the gap. CDR1 is SGHVS and CDR2 is FQNEAQ in the germline V gene. This CDR3 has 14 residues. CDR3 loop: CASSLEVSGNTIYF. CDR3 nucleotide sequence: TGTGCCAGCAGCTTAGAAGTTAGTGGAAACACCATATATTTT. The variable domain in full, with the rest retrieved from reference TRBV7-8 and TRBJ1-3, is GAGVSQSPRYKVAKRGQDVALRCDPISGHVSLFWYQQALGQGPEFLTYFQNEAQLDKSGLPSDRFFAERPEGSVSTLKIQRTQQEDSAVYLCASSLEVSGNTIYFGEGSWLTVV.

This clonotype was counted between two and nine times. This chain connects TRBV7-8 to TRBJ1-1, with 7 bases fitting TRBD1. The CDR3 totals 17 residues. In germline, CDR1 is SGHVS, CDR2 FQNEAQ. With 1 base clipped from V and 1 base from J, the junction kept 9 bases outside the gene matches. As DNA, the CDR3 is TGTGCCAGCAGCTTAGGCTCCGGTCAGGGGGAGAACACTGAAGCTTTCTTT. Translated: CASSLGSGQGENTEAFF. Together with reference TRBV7-8 and TRBJ1-1, the CDR3 gives the full variable domain: GAGVSQSPRYKVAKRGQDVALRCDPISGHVSLFWYQQALGQGPEFLTYFQNEAQLDKSGLPSDRFFAERPEGSVSTLKIQRTQQEDSAVYLCASSLGSGQGENTEAFFGQGTRLTVV.

The chain combines TRBV7-2 with TRBJ2-5; D unclear. This CDR3 has 12 residues. The germline CDR1 and CDR2 sequences are SGHTA and FQGNSA. Trimming stripped 5 bases from V and 3 bases from J, with 7 bases between. The chain's CDR3 is CASSLLEETQYF. CDR3 in DNA: TGTGCCAGCAGCCTCTTGGAAGAGACCCAGTACTTC.

The gene calls are TRBV20-1 and TRBJ2-7; D is ambiguous. Germline CDR1 is DFQATT and CDR2 is SNEGSKA (reference sequence). The CDR3 spans 13 residues. Between the trimmed V and J ends, which lost 2 bases and 2 bases, there was a span of 10 bases. CDR3: CSARMVNAYEQYF. The CDR3 DNA reads TGCAGTGCTAGAATGGTAAATGCCTACGAGCAGTACTTC.

The V and J genes are TRBV6-2 or TRBV6-3 and TRBJ2-2, with TRBD2 matching 11 bases. Germline V CDR1 and CDR2: MNHEY, SVGEGT. The CDR3 spans 17 residues. V was clipped by 7 bases and J by 0 bases; unmatched bases: 7. The CDR3 coding sequence is TGTGCCAGCAAGTCTAGCGGGAGGCCTACGAACACCGGGGAGCTGTTTTTT. As protein: CASKSSGRPTNTGELFF.

CDR3 residues: CASSVSWTDGYTF. The CDR3 DNA reads as TGTGCCAGCAGTGTTTCATGGACGGATGGCTACACCTTC. V and J are TRBV25-1 and TRBJ1-2; D not certain. The V and J ends lost 4 bases and 6 bases respectively, with 12 bases between them. CDR1 is MGHDK and CDR2 is SYGVNS in the germline V gene. The CDR3 totals 13 residues.

This clonotype is large in the sample. The chain employs TRBV20-1 and TRBJ2-7; D possibly corresponds to TRBD2 (5 bases). This CDR3 has 11 residues. V lost 6 bases, J lost 5 bases, and 11 bases lay in between. In germline, CDR1 is DFQATT, CDR2 SNEGSKA (reference sequence). The CDR3 reads CSARSGHEQYF. In DNA form, the CDR3 reads TGCAGTGCCAGGAGCGGCCACGAGCAGTACTTC.

This chain's CDR3 is CASSSGGREETQYF. CDR3 DNA: TGTGCCAGCAGTTCTGGCGGGAGGGAAGAGACCCAGTACTTC. The rearrangement joins TRBV28 to TRBJ2-5; 9 bases align to TRBD2. The germline gives CDR1 MDHEN, CDR2 SYDVKM. The V and J ends lost 4 bases and 3 bases, in that order; junction bases with no gene match: 3. The CDR3 spans 14 residues.